The text below deals with one TCR beta chain. Its cognate antigen is unknown. The source of the sample is a study of T cell repertoires in cytomegalovirus infection. Study summary: Recently identified HLA-C-restricted CMV epitopes and well-studied HLA-B-restricted CMV epitopes were used by the study. Matching HLA type, along with CMV infection, was indicated by public TCR beta signatures.

Study-wide points: CMV-specific TCR beta clonotypes restricted by HLA-C dominated the ex vivo response. Carriers of CMV and the relevant HLA type were discriminated by public TCR beta frequency.

The CDR3 is 14 amino acids. V dropped 5 bases and J dropped 1 base, with 11 bases sitting between them. Germline V gene data show CDR1 as SGHVS and CDR2 as FQNEAQ. TCRdb processed the reads anew with MiXCR; each CDR3 protein has one entry. The table shows approximately 300,000 distinct CDR3 sequences, with roughly 25% occurring only once. This sequence was found in a human donor in good health (CMV status not recorded). Some clones in this sample may be carry-over from other donors' samples. The chain couples TRBV7-8 to TRBJ1-1; D gene uncertain. The sequenced sample was cultured PBMCs, obtained from culture after CMV antigen stimulation. The CDR3: CASSPTHRNTEAFF. The CDR3 DNA reads as TGTGCCAGCAGCCCCACCCACCGGAACACTGAAGCTTTCTTT.